This T cell receptor beta chain derives from a study of OX40 agonist ivuxolimab in advanced cancers. For context, the study as a whole: Ivuxolimab was an agonistic, fully human IgG2 monoclonal antibody directed against OX40 (CD134), a costimulatory receptor. Prior anti-PD-1, anti-PD-L1 or anti-CTLA-4 therapy was permitted, and checkpoint inhibitors had been received by under 50% of dose-escalation patients. In the dose-escalation cohort, approximately 82% of patients were male, and the mean age was roughly 60 years with a range of about 20 to 90. Peripheral TCRbeta sequencing was intended to test whether TCR sequence diversity was altered and clonal T-cell expansion was caused by ivuxolimab. Partial responses were achieved by three dose-escalation patients, of whom one had hepatocellular carcinoma and two had cutaneous melanoma. Intravenous ivuxolimab was administered to patients every 2 weeks at six dose levels: 0.01, 0.1, 0.3, 1.5, 3 and 10 mg/kg. The monotherapy dose-escalation portion (N of about 49 patients) of the phase I ivuxolimab trial is reported in the paper. Among the roughly 52 dose-escalation patients, some 19 had hepatocellular carcinoma, roughly 15 melanoma, 9 renal cell carcinoma and 9 head and neck cancer.

Summary of the overall study and its limitations: Partial responders in the 0.1-3.0 mg/kg groups had among the lowest normalized peripheral clonal expansion, especially among CD8+ T cells. Clonal expansion of both CD4+ and CD8+ blood T cells was observed from baseline to week 6 at doses 0.1 to 3.0 mg/kg. After ivuxolimab, more expanded clones were found on average in CD8+ T cells than in CD4+ T cells. Low levels of normalized T-cell clonal expansion were also seen in some patients who did not respond. The antigen specificity of the peripheral T cells that underwent clonal expansion was not determined.

The trial excluded patients who had a history of autoimmune disease or were on systemic immunosuppression. Peripheral blood for TCR sequencing was collected from all dose cohorts at baseline, on cycle 4 day 1, and on cycle 7 day 1. Samples were obtained from an open-label, multicenter, first-in-human phase I dose-escalation trial of ivuxolimab. The trial enrolled adults with locally advanced or metastatic head and neck squamous cell, hepatocellular, melanoma or renal cell carcinoma. Before TCR sequencing, CD4+ and CD8+ T cells were separately sorted from peripheral blood. V sheds 0 bases and J sheds 7 bases, leaving 16 bases between their ends. CDR1 is given as MGHRA and CDR2 as YSYEKL, both from the germline V gene. From the cysteine up to the phenylalanine, the CDR3 has a length of 17 residues. The only DNA kept is the CDR3, 51 bases in frame from the first base. A remark on this clone: What this receptor recognizes is not known. No base-level quality is on record; no much larger clone is a single base apart.

To sequence the TCRbeta CDR3 region, genomic DNA was isolated from the sorted cells. TCRbeta CDR3 regions were sequenced using the immunoSEQ Assay. Not all clones reach the TCRdb copy of this immuneACCESS table, which keeps in-frame sequences only. Checked studies attribute under half of the gap to unresolved V genes and leave the rest unexplained. For this sample the table gives roughly 69,000 clones, of which about 90% were detected only once. The ten largest clones capture roughly 5.5% of the sample. This sample comprised CD4+ or CD8+ T cells sorted from blood, obtained in a trial of the OX40 agonist ivuxolimab. Recombination connected TRBV4-1 to TRBJ1-6; confidence is insufficient to name the D gene. The clonotype originates from an adult with an advanced solid tumor such as melanoma, head and neck, liver or kidney cancer. The CDR3 reads CASSQDMSNVRNSPLHF. Here is the DNA: TGCGCCAGCAGCCAAGACATGAGCAACGTAAGGAATTCACCCCTCCACTTT.